The 5 T cell receptor beta chains below all came from one sample that was sequenced in a study of response to subunit inactivated influenza vaccine. TCRdb passed the RT-PCR reads through MiXCR, listing each CDR3 protein once. Here the sample spans about 520,000 distinct CDR3 sequences, roughly 23% being singletons. Specimen: CD4+ T cells sorted from PBMCs, collected more than 4 days after vaccination. All receptors derive from a man aged 45-65 years who received an inactivated influenza vaccine.

The chain recombines TRBV10-3 with TRBJ2-3; TRBD1 or TRBD2 may be the D gene (5 bases each). The V gene's germline CDR1 is ENHRY and CDR2 SYGVKD. This CDR3 is 13 amino acids long. Trimming took 9 bases from V and 1 from J, leaving 11 bases between them. The CDR3 nucleotides read TGTGCCATTCGTAGGGGAGGCACAGATACGCAGTATTTT. Protein product: CAIRRGGTDTQYF.

This clonotype was seen more than once but under ten times. This sequence joins TRBV29-1 and TRBJ2-1, with D uncertain. This CDR3 contains 12 residues. In germline, CDR1 is SQVTM, CDR2 ANQGSEA. V dropped 5 bases and J dropped 1 base, with 6 bases sitting between them. In nucleotides, the CDR3 is TGCAGCGTTCCGGAATCCTACAATGAGCAGTTCTTC. Translating gives CSVPESYNEQFF.

The chain carries TRBV7-3 and TRBJ2-2; TRBD2 matches at 10 bases. The CDR3 sequence is 15 residues long. The trim removed 5 bases at V and 4 bases at J, leaving 4 bases unmatched. In germline, CDR1 is SGHTA, CDR2 FQGTGA. The CDR3 protein is CASSTSGGGTGELFF. Written as DNA, the CDR3 is TGTGCCAGCAGCACCAGCGGGGGGGGCACCGGGGAGCTGTTTTTT.

This clonotype was seen more than once but under ten times. V gene TRBV10-3 combines with J gene TRBJ2-5; TRBD2 is a possible D gene (6 bases). Looked up from germline, CDR1 is ENHRY and CDR2 is SYGVKD. This CDR3 has 12 residues. The V end lost 4 bases, the J end lost 4 bases, and 7 bases lay between the germline ends. The CDR3 region has the DNA TGTGCCATCAGTGGGGGGGTAGAGACCCAGTACTTC. It encodes CAISGGVETQYF.

The chain links TRBV5-1 to TRBJ2-2; 7 bases are shared with TRBD1. Germline V lookup: CDR1 SGHRS, CDR2 YFSETQ. The CDR3 spans 14 residues. V trimming: 1 base; J trimming: 7 bases; junction bases outside the gene matches: 4. The CDR3 loop reads CASSLRGHSGELFF. The CDR3 DNA reads as TGCGCCAGCAGCTTGAGGGGGCATAGCGGGGAGCTGTTTTTT. Combining the CDR3 with reference TRBV5-1 and TRBJ2-2 gives the whole variable domain KAGVTQTPRYLIKTRGQQVTLSCSPISGHRSVSWYQQTPGQGLQFLFEYFSETQRNKGNFPGRFSGRQFSNSRSEMNVSTLELGDSALYLCASSLRGHSGELFFGEGSRLTVL.